One sample yielded the 10 T cell receptor beta chains listed below, sequenced in a study of blood T cell repertoires in COVID-19 (dated by TCRdb to the early 2020s). Library preparation employed the immunoSEQ multiplex PCR assay. TCRdb's version of the immuneACCESS table is confined to in-frame rearrangements and falls short of the full clone set. An unresolved V gene accounts for under half of the shortfall where checked; the remainder is of unknown origin. For this sample there are fewer than 200,000 clones; 88% appear just once. Jointly, the top ten make up around 1.9% of the sample. The source material was peripheral blood. The receptors were gathered from a man aged 50 or older who had recovered from COVID-19.

In regard to this clone: One end of the junction varies from germline; a read error may be responsible. The J gene is TRBJ2-3, the V gene TRBV6-5; 9 nucleotides align to TRBD1. In germline, CDR1 is MNHEY, CDR2 SVGAGI. There are 11 residues in the CDR3. The CDR3 loop reads CASSSGQGTNF. CDR3 DNA sequence: TGTGCCAGCAGTTCGGGACAGGGCACGAATTTT.

The rearrangement links TRBV10-2 to TRBJ2-1; 15 bases line up with TRBD2. V dropped 6 bases and J dropped 7; count of bases not matched to a gene: 7. The CDR3 is made up of 16 amino acids. Germline V CDR1 and CDR2: WSHSY, SAAADI. The CDR3 DNA follows: TGCGCCAGCAGCCGGACTAGCGGGGGGGCTAGGAATGAGCAGTTCTTC. It is translated as CASSRTSGGARNEQFF.

This chain uses TRBV6-2 or TRBV6-3 with TRBJ2-1, with 12 bases identical to TRBD2. The CDR3 runs 15 residues. Germline CDR1 reads MNHEY; CDR2 reads SVGEGT. V was pared by 4 bases and J by 5 bases, with 3 bases of the junction left unmatched. The CDR3 DNA follows: TGTGCCAGCAGTTCTAGCGGGAGGGTTCACAATGAGCAGTTCTTC. This translates into CASSSSGRVHNEQFF.

The chain employs TRBV12-3 or TRBV12-4 and TRBJ1-4; D uncertain. V gave up 5 bases and J gave up 4 bases, with 8 bases separating them. The CDR3 has 13 amino acids. CDR3 nucleotides: TGTGCCAGCAGTGAGCTCGGTAATGAAAAACTGTTTTTT. Translation gives CASSELGNEKLFF.

The genes are TRBV28 and TRBJ2-3; 10 positions match TRBD1. Germline V gene data show CDR1 as MDHEN and CDR2 as SYDVKM. V lost 6 bases and J lost 14; bases outside the gene matches: 20. This CDR3 is built from 16 residues. The CDR3 nucleotides are TGTGCCAGCAGCGGACGACAGGGGGCGCGTAGCATGAGTATGTATTTT. Protein: CASSGRQGARSMSMYF. Full variable domain (rest looked up from reference TRBV28 and TRBJ2-3): DVKVTQSSRYLVKRTGEKVFLECVQDMDHENMFWYRQDPGLGLRLIYFSYDVKMKEKGDIPEGYSVSREKKERFSLILESASTNQTSMYLCASSGRQGARSMSMYFGPGTRLTVL.

The rearrangement links TRBV9 to TRBJ2-6, with a tentative D call TRBD1 (6 bases). CDR1 and CDR2 from the germline V gene are SGDLS and YYNGEE. CDR3 length: 18 residues. Trimming took off 2 bases at V and 0 bases at J, with 15 bases between the two ends. CDR3 bases: TGTGCCAGCAGCGTGGGGGCAGCTGGGTTCTCTGGGGCCAACGTCCTGACTTTC. Amino acids: CASSVGAAGFSGANVLTF.

The V gene is TRBV5-1, the J gene TRBJ1-2; 7 positions match TRBD1. Per germline, CDR1 SGHRS and CDR2 YFSETQ. The CDR3 runs 12 residues. V was pared by 4 bases and J by 8 bases, with 5 bases of the junction left unmatched. CDR3 bases: TGCGCCAGCAGCCCAGACAGGGTCGGCTACACCTTC. Protein: CASSPDRVGYTF. Using reference TRBV5-1 and TRBJ1-2 for the parts outside the CDR3, the full variable domain is KAGVTQTPRYLIKTRGQQVTLSCSPISGHRSVSWYQQTPGQGLQFLFEYFSETQRNKGNFPGRFSGRQFSNSRSEMNVSTLELGDSALYLCASSPDRVGYTFGSGTRLTVV.

The chain links TRBV5-4 to TRBJ2-7; 8 bases align to TRBD1. Unmatched junction bases numbered 10, after V lost 4 bases and J lost 7 bases. The CDR3 has 14 amino acids. Germline CDR1 is SGHNT and CDR2 is YYREEE (reference sequence). CDR3 amino acids: CASSRPTGAGEQYF. The CDR3 region has the DNA TGTGCCAGCAGCCGTCCGACAGGGGCGGGAGAGCAGTACTTC.

The rearrangement links TRBV29-1 to TRBJ1-1; D may be TRBD1 (5 bases). Trimming took 5 bases from V and 5 from J, leaving 15 bases between them. The germline gives CDR1 SQVTM, CDR2 ANQGSEA. CDR3 length: 13 residues. The CDR3 protein is CSVRAGQNTEAFF. CDR3 sequence (DNA): TGCAGCGTTAGGGCAGGGCAGAATACTGAAGCTTTCTTT. The full variable domain, in which reference TRBV29-1 and TRBJ1-1 provide the parts outside the CDR3, is SAVISQKPSRDICQRGTSLTIQCQVDSQVTMMFWYRQQPGQSLTLIATANQGSEATYESGFVIDKFPISRPNLTFSTLTVSNMSPEDSSIYLCSVRAGQNTEAFFGQGTRLTVV.

The chain couples TRBV4-1 to TRBJ2-5; 8 bases fit TRBD1. The CDR3 runs to 15 residues. The V gene's germline CDR1 is MGHRA and CDR2 YSYEKL. Trimming removed 3 bases from V and 1 base from J; junction bases left unmatched: 4. In DNA, the CDR3 is TGCGCCAGCAGCCAGGGGACAGGCCTCCAAGAGACCCAGTACTTC. It translates to CASSQGTGLQETQYF.